The subject of this entry is one T cell receptor (beta chain). No antigen is known for it. The sample originates from a study of post-analysis software for immune sequencing data. There are 13 residues in the CDR3. CDR1 and CDR2 from the germline V gene are SQVTM and ANQGSEA. Unique molecular identifiers were carried by the TCR beta cDNA libraries. There were roughly 0.95 to 11 million T cells, and approximately 500,000 cDNA molecules came from them. TCRdb processed the PCR reads anew with MiXCR; each CDR3 protein has one entry. The table lists approximately 440,000 distinct CDR3 sequences, roughly 45% of them singletons, with 9% to 14% in the top ten. General study points: A handful of TRBV segments (TRBV5-6, TRBV5-1 and TRBV20-1 among them) occurred more frequently in patients than in controls. Relative to controls, patients with multiple sclerosis showed significantly lower normalized Chao1 diversity.

The sequenced sample consisted of blood. The chain combines TRBV29-1 with TRBJ2-4; 7 bases agree with TRBD1. The J call is doubtful: the DNA matches TRBJ2-7 better. This clonotype originated in a girl between 10 and 17 years old with multiple sclerosis. Here the CDR3 DNA reads TGCAGCGTTTCCAGGGACAGAGCCTACGAGCAGTACTTC. Translated: CSVSRDRAYEQYF.